This T cell receptor beta chain was sequenced for a study of T cells after yellow fever vaccination. Study observations and caveats: Primary-vaccination clones mostly resurfaced post-booster (about 95% CD4, roughly 90% CD8).

TCRdb itself ran the 5' RACE reads through MiXCR, one entry per CDR3 protein. Here the sample spans roughly 400,000 distinct CDR3 sequences, approximately 18% being singletons. The CDR3 spans 17 residues. V shed 3 bases and J 2 bases; nucleotides not matched to a gene: 8. The germline CDR1 and CDR2 sequences are SGDLS and YYNGEE. As regards this clonotype: Its specificity is not known. A much larger clone lies a single base off, so this may be a read error.

This specimen consisted of PBMCs, obtained before the yellow fever booster vaccination. The rearrangement uses TRBV9 and TRBJ2-2; 9 nucleotides align to TRBD2. This sequence originates from a man in his late teens or twenties who received the YFV17D yellow fever vaccine. CDR3 bases: TGTGCCAGCAGCGCCGTAGCGGGGGCCTTCAACACCGGGGAGCTGTTTTTT. This sequence encodes CASSAVAGAFNTGELFF.